This T cell receptor (beta chain) derives from a study of blood T cell repertoires in COVID-19. Across the whole study: The study drew acute and convalescent COVID-19 samples from the United States, Italy and Spain. Sources were T cells, B-cell-depleted T cells, or PBMCs; the material itself was cDNA or gDNA.

V lost 5 bases, J lost 6 bases, and 17 bases lay in between. In germline, CDR1 is MDHEN, CDR2 SYDVKM. The CDR3 has 15 residues. As handled by the study authors: Amplifying reference gene primers gave estimates of nucleated cell counts. Profiled with immunoSEQ multiplex PCR; TCRdb holds only in-frame clones, not every one. The V and J calls and the clone size are those of that table, but D and trimming were determined from the DNA. Counted here are about 110,000 clones, approximately 90% occurring once; the ten biggest clones make up 8% to 8.5%. The V and J genes are TRBV28 and TRBJ1-5; a weak D match, TRBD1 (5 bases). The receptor was derived from a woman aged 70-85 years who had recovered from COVID-19. Sequenced material: peripheral blood. The CDR3 nucleotides are TGTGCCAGCAGTGACCAGGGTCTGGAGGGTCAGCCCCAGCATTTT. This sequence encodes CASSDQGLEGQPQHF.